This TCR beta chain derives from a study of T cells in localized non-small cell lung cancer. Germline lookup yields CDR1 MNHEY and CDR2 SVGAGI. Trimming cost V 0 bases and J 4 bases, with 13 bases left between them. The CDR3 is 16 residues long. The table came from immunoSEQ multiplex PCR; TCRdb's copy has only in-frame clones and leaves some out. The sample holds about 33,000 clones, 92% seen once. The material was peripheral blood, obtained before any cancer treatment. The source of this sequence is a female donor of 60 years or more with stage I lung adenocarcinoma. The chain joins TRBV6-5 to TRBJ1-3, with D possibly matching TRBD1 (5 bases). The CDR3 DNA reads as TGTGCCAGCAGTTACTCGTCCCAGGGCGCGGGAAACACCATATATTTT. It specifies CASSYSSQGAGNTIYF.